This entry lists 18 T cell receptor beta chains sequenced from one sample in a study of T cells after yellow fever vaccination. A single record per CDR3 protein comes from TCRdb applying MiXCR to the 5' RACE reads. The sample yields a few hundred thousand distinct CDR3 sequences, 5.2% seen once. The source material was CD4+ T cells sorted from PBMCs, sampled on the day of the yellow fever booster vaccination. The receptors here all came from a man between 18 and 35 years old who received the YFV17D yellow fever vaccine.

A few counts support this clonotype. This sequence joins TRBV5-5 and TRBJ2-3; D tentatively reads TRBD1 or TRBD2 (6 bases each). Germline loops: CDR1 SGHKS, CDR2 YYEKEE (reference sequence). The CDR3 is 14 residues long. The V and J ends lost 6 bases and 2 bases respectively, with 13 bases between them. The CDR3 spells CASTGRGLTDTQYF. The CDR3 bases are TGTGCCAGCACCGGACGGGGGCTCACAGATACGCAGTATTTT.

This clonotype was picked up a small number of times. CDR3 DNA sequence: TGCGCCAGCAGCTTGACAGCCCTGGAGACCCAGTACTTC. Translation: CASSLTALETQYF. The chain has TRBV5-1 and TRBJ2-5; no firm D call. The CDR3 consists of 13 residues. Between the trimmed V and J ends, which lost 1 base and 5 bases, there was a span of 9 bases. In germline, CDR1 is SGHRS, CDR2 YFSETQ.

This clonotype was observed a handful of times. J is TRBJ2-7 and V is TRBV5-1, with D tentatively TRBD2 (5 bases). The germline gives CDR1 SGHRS, CDR2 YFSETQ. The CDR3 spans 14 residues. With 4 bases removed from V and 7 bases from J, the gap between germline ends came to 18 bases. The CDR3 here is CASSEDGRPGEQYF. CDR3 in DNA: TGCGCCAGCAGCGAGGACGGGCGTCCGGGGGAGCAGTACTTC.

The rearrangement joins TRBV19 to TRBJ2-1; D possibly corresponds to TRBD2 (6 bases). This CDR3 contains 14 residues. The V and J ends lost 6 bases and 6 bases respectively, with 15 bases between them. Germline V gives CDR1 LNHDA, CDR2 SQIVND (reference sequence). For the CDR3, the DNA is TGTGCCAGTAGATTGGCGGGGACCTTCAATGAGCAGTTCTTC. As protein: CASRLAGTFNEQFF.

At least ten counts were recorded for this clonotype. The chain has TRBV20-1 and TRBJ1-6; D is undetermined. Looked up from germline, CDR1 is DFQATT and CDR2 is SNEGSKA (reference sequence). The CDR3 has 14 residues. The V end lost 3 bases, the J end lost 5 bases, and 11 bases lay between the germline ends. CDR3 loop: CSARVPRDNSPLHF. The CDR3 DNA sequence: TGCAGTGCTAGGGTACCTAGGGATAATTCACCCCTCCACTTT.

The V and J genes are TRBV7-6 and TRBJ2-3; D gene unclear. Germline V CDR1 and CDR2: SGHVS, FNYEAQ. CDR3 size: 15 residues. V lost 1 base, J lost 2 bases, and 10 bases lay in between. DNA of the CDR3: TGTGCCAGCAGCTTAGGTTCTCCCTCCACAGATACGCAGTATTTT. This translates into CASSLGSPSTDTQYF.

This chain connects TRBV7-2 to TRBJ2-7; weak D call: TRBD2 (5 bases). The V gene's germline CDR1 is SGHTA and CDR2 FQGNSA. This CDR3 has 13 amino acids. V was cut by 4 bases and J by 1 base, with 8 bases left in between. The CDR3 nucleotides are TGTGCCAGCAGCTCCCCGGGGTCCTACGAGCAGTACTTC. Protein: CASSSPGSYEQYF.

The chain is built from TRBV5-6 and TRBJ2-3; unclear D gene. The ends were cut back, 2 bases at V and 3 bases at J, with 13 bases in the middle. CDR3 length: 15 amino acids. Germline V gives CDR1 SGHDT, CDR2 YYEEEE. The CDR3 loop reads CASSFPPRVTDTQYF. Written as DNA, the CDR3 is TGTGCCAGCAGCTTTCCCCCCCGGGTAACAGATACGCAGTATTTT.

The rearrangement links TRBV4-3 to TRBJ2-7, with D perhaps matching TRBD1 (5 bases). Per the germline V gene, CDR1 is LGHNA and CDR2 is YSLEER. CDR3 length: 15 amino acids. V lost 3 bases to trimming and J lost 0 bases, with 12 bases between them. The CDR3 protein is CASSHDRQSSYEQYF. The CDR3 DNA reads as TGCGCCAGCAGCCATGACCGACAGAGCTCCTACGAGCAGTACTTC.

This chain uses TRBV12-3 or TRBV12-4 with TRBJ1-2; a possible D gene is TRBD1 (6 bases). CDR3 length: 13 amino acids. V dropped 5 bases and J dropped 10 bases, with 17 bases sitting between them. This CDR3 is CASSPGGVRDYTF. Here the CDR3 DNA reads TGTGCCAGCAGTCCTGGGGGCGTCCGGGACTACACCTTC.

This clonotype appeared many times. The CDR3 loop reads CASSLAPGGNNSPLHF. The CDR3 DNA sequence: TGTGCCAGCAGCTTAGCACCGGGGGGAAATAATTCACCCCTCCACTTT. The gene calls are TRBV7-2 and TRBJ1-6; perhaps TRBD1 as D (5 bases). The CDR3 runs to 16 residues. Germline values: CDR1 SGHTA, CDR2 FQGNSA. V dropped 0 bases and J dropped 5 bases, with 11 bases sitting between them.

The chain links TRBV2 to TRBJ2-7; D is undetermined. V lost 0 bases and J 4 bases, leaving 10 bases between the germline ends. Germline V gives CDR1 SNHLY, CDR2 FYNNEI. CDR3 size: 14 residues. CDR3 sequence: CASSEALLKYEQYF. The CDR3 bases are TGTGCCAGCAGTGAAGCGCTTCTGAAGTACGAGCAGTACTTC.

This clonotype appeared many times. The rearrangement uses TRBV12-5 and TRBJ2-7; 8 bases align to TRBD1. V dropped 8 bases and J dropped 1; count of bases not matched to a gene: 4. This CDR3 comprises 13 residues. The germline V gene encodes CDR1 LGHNT and CDR2 FRNRAP. The CDR3 is CASRDRRSYEQYF. The CDR3 DNA sequence: TGTGCTAGTCGGGACAGGCGGTCCTACGAGCAGTACTTC.

About this clonotype: A read error may explain this, as a much larger clone is one base away. The chain combines TRBV6-2 or TRBV6-3 with TRBJ1-1; D may be TRBD1 (5 bases). From germline, CDR1 is MNHEY and CDR2 SVGEGT. The CDR3 sequence is 17 residues long. The CDR3 protein is CTSSYPWEVGGSTEAFF. CDR3 nucleotide sequence: TGTACCAGCAGTTACCCCTGGGAGGTTGGGGGGTCAACTGAAGCTTTCTTT.

This clonotype was picked up a small number of times. The chain recombines TRBV9 with TRBJ2-5, with 12 bases matching TRBD2. CDR1 is SGDLS and CDR2 is YYNGEE in the germline V gene. The V gene end was trimmed by 0 bases and the J gene end by 4 bases; junction bases not matched to a gene: 4. The CDR3 has 16 residues. CDR3 residues: CASSVVGLAGTETQYF. The CDR3 DNA reads as TGTGCCAGCAGCGTAGTTGGACTAGCGGGGACAGAGACCCAGTACTTC. Variable domain in full (rest from reference TRBV9 and TRBJ2-5): DSGVTQTPKHLITATGQRVTLRCSPRSGDLSVYWYQQSLDQGLQFLIQYYNGEERAKGNILERFSAQQFPDLHSELNLSSLELGDSALYFCASSVVGLAGTETQYFGPGTRLLVL.

V gene TRBV20-1 combines with J gene TRBJ2-1; 9 bases agree with TRBD1. Germline CDR1 DFQATT, CDR2 SNEGSKA (reference sequence). V trimming: 0 bases; J trimming: 7 bases; junction bases outside the gene matches: 10. The CDR3 has 16 residues. The chain's CDR3 is CSARDTGTGMGNEQFF. The CDR3 nucleotides are TGCAGTGCTAGAGATACCGGGACAGGGATGGGAAATGAGCAGTTCTTC.

This clonotype was found a few times. CDR3 nucleotides: TGTGCCAGCAGCGTAGATTCCAGGGCCGGGGAGCTGTTTTTT. It translates to CASSVDSRAGELFF. This chain connects TRBV9 to TRBJ2-2, with D possibly being TRBD1 (5 bases). Per the germline V gene, CDR1 is SGDLS and CDR2 is YYNGEE. The ends were cut back, 0 bases at V and 6 bases at J, with 9 bases in the middle. The CDR3 has 14 residues.

The genes are TRBV4-3 and TRBJ2-4; D gene uncertain. The CDR3 is 16 amino acids. V lost 1 base, J lost 0 bases, and 10 bases lay in between. Germline loops: CDR1 LGHNA, CDR2 YSLEER. The CDR3 region is CASSQVQELAKNIQYF. In DNA, the CDR3 is TGCGCCAGCAGCCAAGTCCAGGAACTAGCCAAAAACATTCAGTACTTC.